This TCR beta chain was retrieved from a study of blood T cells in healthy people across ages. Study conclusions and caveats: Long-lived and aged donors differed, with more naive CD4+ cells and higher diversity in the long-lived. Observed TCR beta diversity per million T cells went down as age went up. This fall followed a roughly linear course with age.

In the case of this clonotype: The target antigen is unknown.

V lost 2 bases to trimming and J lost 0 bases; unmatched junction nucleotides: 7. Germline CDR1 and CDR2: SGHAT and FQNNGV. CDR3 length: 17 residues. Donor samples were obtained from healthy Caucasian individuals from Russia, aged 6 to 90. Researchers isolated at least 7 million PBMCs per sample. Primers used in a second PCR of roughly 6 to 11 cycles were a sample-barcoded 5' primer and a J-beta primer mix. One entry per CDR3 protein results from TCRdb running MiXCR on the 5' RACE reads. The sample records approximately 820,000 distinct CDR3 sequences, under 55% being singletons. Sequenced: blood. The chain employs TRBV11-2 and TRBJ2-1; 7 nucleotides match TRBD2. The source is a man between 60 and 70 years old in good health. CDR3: CASSLSGGGSSYNEQFF. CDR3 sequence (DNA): TGTGCCAGCAGCTTATCGGGGGGAGGGAGCTCCTACAATGAGCAGTTCTTC.